This T cell receptor (beta chain) was captured in a study of naive and memory T cell subsets. Study-wide findings and caveats: The power law exponent of TCR abundance differed between naive and memory cells.

The V gene lost 8 bases and the J gene lost 4 bases, with 13 bases spanning the gap. CDR3 length equals 13 residues. Two oligonucleotides, mixed equimolar, formed the beta constant-region primer covering TRBC1 and TRBC2. The ligated cDNA underwent four PCR rounds using SP2 and nested alpha and beta constant-region primers. MiXCR was run by TCRdb on the UMI-ligation and nested PCR reads, yielding one entry per CDR3 protein. This table has 7,000 to 9,000 distinct CDR3 sequences, approximately 30% appearing once. Notes on this clonotype: Its specificity is unknown.

The chain carries TRBV12-3 or TRBV12-4 and TRBJ2-3; D is unresolved. The receptor was isolated from a human donor in good health. Sequencing was done on a sample of CD8+ TEMRA cells from blood. Subset specified: effector memory re-expressing CD45RA, CD45RA+ CD27-. In DNA form, the CDR3 reads TGTGCCAGCGTTATGGCCCCCGCAGATACGCAGTATTTT. Its protein is CASVMAPADTQYF.